The next 29 T cell receptor beta chains were all read from a single sample in a study of cytomegalovirus exposure and HLA in healthy donors (dated by TCRdb to 2015 to 2018). Library preparation employed the immunoSEQ multiplex PCR assay. A mixture of 60 forward primers for TCR Vbeta segments and 13 reverse primers for TCR Jbeta segments was used in the multiplex PCR. What TCRdb holds here is the immuneACCESS table cut down to in-frame rearrangements. Part of the clones is not present; checked against another copy, under half of the missing clones reflect an unresolved V gene, and the others are unexplained. In this sample the table shows under 150,000 clones, about 85% of which occur a single time. 1.5% to 2% of the sample is held by the ten biggest clonotypes. The sequencing sample was made of PBMCs. The receptors originated from a boy between 10 and 17 years old in good health and CMV-seronegative.

The J gene is TRBJ2-7, the V gene TRBV7-8, with 8 bases aligning to TRBD1. This CDR3 is 21 amino acids long. CDR1 is SGHVS, CDR2 FQNEAQ, per germline. V lost 5 bases to trimming and J lost 3 bases; unmatched junction nucleotides: 27. This CDR3 reads CASSPRGSRFFWDRSIYEQYF. The CDR3 DNA sequence: TGTGCCAGCAGCCCAAGGGGTTCGCGGTTTTTTTGGGACAGGTCCATCTACGAGCAGTACTTC.

The V and J genes are TRBV4-1 and TRBJ1-2; unclear D gene. Germline CDR1 MGHRA, CDR2 YSYEKL. The length of the CDR3 is 15 residues. Trimming took off 0 bases at V and 0 bases at J, with 8 bases between the two ends. The chain's CDR3 is CASSQEATPNYGYTF. The CDR3 DNA reads as TGCGCCAGCAGCCAAGAAGCGACTCCTAACTATGGCTACACCTTC.

This clone occurred once. The V and J genes are TRBV6-5 and TRBJ2-2; TRBD2 might be the D (5 bases). CDR3 length: 14 amino acids. Germline CDR1 reads MNHEY; CDR2 reads SVGAGI. Trimming took 7 bases from V and 5 from J, leaving 14 bases between them. The CDR3 sequence: CASIPDPGTGELFF. DNA for the CDR3: TGTGCCAGCATCCCGGACCCGGGGACCGGGGAGCTGTTTTTT.

About this clone itself: One junction end does not reproduce the germline sequence, and a read error may be involved. The chain is built from TRBV7-9 and TRBJ1-3, with 7 nucleotides matching TRBD1. This CDR3 contains 15 residues. Germline values: CDR1 SEHNR, CDR2 FQNEAQ (reference sequence). This CDR3 reads CASSLGTGSENTIYF. CDR3 DNA sequence: TGTGCCAGCAGCTTAGGGACAGGCTCTGAAAACACCATATATTTT.

The rearrangement joins TRBV27 to TRBJ2-3; a possible D gene is TRBD1 (5 bases). Trimming cost V 6 bases and J 11 bases, with 15 bases left between them. This CDR3 region has 12 residues. Germline lookup yields CDR1 MNHEY and CDR2 SMNVEV (reference sequence). CDR3 nucleotide sequence: TGTGCCAGCAGCATAGGGGCGTCTCAGCAGTATTTT. Translating it yields CASSIGASQQYF.

A single count supports this clone. CDR3 residues: CASSQATGNTEAFF. In nucleotides, the CDR3 is TGCGCCAGCAGCCAAGCGACAGGAAACACTGAAGCTTTCTTT. This sequence joins TRBV4-3 and TRBJ1-1, with D tentatively TRBD1 (6 bases). Germline V gives CDR1 LGHNA, CDR2 YSLEER. V was clipped by 1 base and J by 2 bases, with 8 bases between them. The CDR3 is made up of 14 amino acids.

The V and J genes are TRBV27 and TRBJ2-2, with D tentatively TRBD2 (6 bases). V was shortened by 5 bases and J by 6 bases, with 13 bases between the two germline ends. CDR1 and CDR2 (germline): MNHEY, SMNVEV (reference sequence). This CDR3 has 14 amino acids. CDR3 DNA sequence: TGTGCCAGCAGTGATGGGGGGTGGTCCGGGGAGCTGTTTTTT. Translating gives CASSDGGWSGELFF.

The chain uses TRBV2 and TRBJ1-1, with a possible D match to TRBD1 (5 bases). The germline gives CDR1 SNHLY, CDR2 FYNNEI. The germline V and J ends were trimmed by 7 bases and 6 bases, with 18 bases remaining between them. The CDR3 extends over 14 amino acids. The CDR3 here is CASNRPGEGAEAFF. CDR3 DNA sequence: TGTGCCAGCAACCGACCGGGGGAAGGCGCTGAAGCTTTCTTT.

The chain carries TRBV12-1 and TRBJ2-5; the table's D call, TRBD2, was not checked against the DNA. TRBV12-1 is classified as a pseudogene. The CDR3 consists of 15 residues. This CDR3 is CASSHRSTVQETQYF. CDR3 bases: TGTGCCAGCAGCCATCGTTCCACGGTCCAAGAGACCCAGTACTTC.

The sample holds one count of this clone. J is TRBJ1-1 and V is TRBV18; D remains ambiguous. This CDR3 is 13 amino acids long. The V gene lost 2 bases and the J gene lost 5 bases, with 9 bases spanning the gap. Germline CDR1 is KGHSH and CDR2 is LQKENI. CDR3 bases: TGTGCCAGCTCACCAGGGGAGTATACTGAAGCTTTCTTT. It encodes CASSPGEYTEAFF.

This chain joins TRBV6-1 and TRBJ1-6; 8 nucleotides match TRBD1. CDR3 length: 15 amino acids. Germline loops: CDR1 MNHNS, CDR2 SASEGT. V lost 6 bases, J lost 4 bases, and 5 bases stayed unmatched. The CDR3 DNA is TGTGCCAGCAGGGCAGGGGGCGCGTATAATTCACCCCTCCACTTT. This sequence encodes CASRAGGAYNSPLHF.

The chain combines TRBV4-3 with TRBJ1-2; 11 bases match TRBD1. V lost 4 bases to trimming and J lost 3 bases; unmatched junction nucleotides: 1. CDR1 and CDR2 from the germline V gene are LGHNA and YSLEER. This CDR3 is 14 amino acids long. The CDR3 DNA follows: TGCGCCAGCAGCCCGGACAGGGGGCACTATGGCTACACCTTC. It is translated as CASSPDRGHYGYTF.

V is TRBV7-2 and J is TRBJ1-2; TRBD1 matches at 9 bases. The CDR3 extends over 14 amino acids. Germline V gene sequence: CDR1 SGHTA, CDR2 FQGNSA. J lost 6 bases, V lost 5 bases, and 7 bases had no gene match. The CDR3: CASSPGQGGHGYTF. As DNA, the CDR3 is TGTGCCAGCAGCCCGGGACAGGGAGGACATGGCTACACCTTC. The full variable domain, completed using reference TRBV7-2 and TRBJ1-2, is GAGVSQSPSNKVTEKGKDVELRCDPISGHTALYWYRQSLGQGLEFLIYFQGNSAPDKSGLPSDRFSAERTGGSVSTLTIQRTQQEDSAVYLCASSPGQGGHGYTFGSGTRLTVV.

On this clone itself: In the same sample, other DNA sequences code for this CDR3. The rearrangement joins TRBV7-2 to TRBJ2-7; the match to TRBD2 covers 11 bases. CDR1 and CDR2 (germline): SGHTA, FQGNSA. Trimming took 0 bases from V and 4 from J; bases not matched to a gene: 2. The CDR3 sequence is 15 residues long. In DNA, the CDR3 is TGTGCCAGCAGCTTAGCAACTAGCGGGGGTTACGAGCAGTACTTC. Translated, it gives CASSLATSGGYEQYF. The complete variable domain, with remaining parts taken from reference TRBV7-2 and TRBJ2-7, reads GAGVSQSPSNKVTEKGKDVELRCDPISGHTALYWYRQSLGQGLEFLIYFQGNSAPDKSGLPSDRFSAERTGGSVSTLTIQRTQQEDSAVYLCASSLATSGGYEQYFGPGTRLTVT.

This clone showed up just a few times. This chain connects TRBV5-1 to TRBJ2-3, with 14 nucleotides matching TRBD2. Trimming cost V 4 bases and J 2 bases; bases outside gene matches: 12. Germline V CDR1 and CDR2: SGHRS, YFSETQ. CDR3 length equals 19 residues. The CDR3 DNA follows: TGCGCCAGCAGCCCTACCCGGACTAGCGGGGGGTTTGTCACAGATACGCAGTATTTT. It specifies CASSPTRTSGGFVTDTQYF.

The gene calls are TRBV5-7 and TRBJ2-5, with D possibly matching TRBD1 (5 bases). The DNA end lines up better with TRBJ2-7; the J call may be wrong. TRBV5-7 is noted as an ORF with a role that remains uncertain. This CDR3 is 14 amino acids long. Here the CDR3 DNA reads TGTGCCAGCAGCCAGGGAAGGGCCACGTACGAGCAGTACTTC. Translated: CASSQGRATYEQYF.

In this sample, this clone turned up once. This chain links TRBV2 with TRBJ2-2; the match to TRBD2 covers 15 bases. CDR1 and CDR2 from the germline V gene are SNHLY and FYNNEI. The CDR3 loop spans 18 amino acids. V lost 6 bases and J lost 3; bases outside the gene matches: 8. This chain's CDR3 is CASSPRTSGRADTGELFF. In DNA, the CDR3 is TGTGCCAGCAGCCCAAGGACTAGCGGGAGGGCCGACACCGGGGAGCTGTTTTTT.

The CDR3 DNA is TGTGCCAGCAGAGGGGGCCCAACGCAGTATTTT. Amino acid sequence: CASRGGPTQYF. V gene TRBV6-5 combines with J gene TRBJ2-3; 7 bases are a match to TRBD1. Germline V gene lookup returns CDR1 MNHEY and CDR2 SVGAGI. The CDR3 covers 11 residues. The trim removed 6 bases at V and 9 bases at J, leaving 3 bases unmatched.

This clone turned up a few times. This chain links TRBV2 with TRBJ1-5; D might be TRBD1 (6 bases). The CDR3 length is 15 residues. Per germline, CDR1 SNHLY and CDR2 FYNNEI. Trimming left V 1 base short and J 3 bases short, with 10 bases between. The CDR3 loop reads CASSEGQAFNQPQHF. As DNA, the CDR3 is TGTGCCAGCAGTGAAGGACAGGCGTTCAATCAGCCCCAGCATTTT.

This clone turned up a few times. J is TRBJ2-7 and V is TRBV5-4, with 11 bases aligning to TRBD1. This CDR3 is built from 14 residues. CDR1 is SGHNT and CDR2 is YYREEE in the germline V gene (reference sequence). V trimming: 4 bases; J trimming: 4 bases; junction bases outside the gene matches: 4. CDR3 sequence: CASSQDRGRYEQYF. The CDR3 coding sequence is TGTGCCAGCAGCCAGGACAGGGGGCGATACGAGCAGTACTTC.

As concerns this clone: Other nucleotide sequences in the sample specify the same CDR3. The chain carries TRBV6-5 and TRBJ2-7; D might be TRBD2 (5 bases). This CDR3 has 12 amino acids. Trimming left V 6 bases short and J 1 base short, with 7 bases between. From germline, CDR1 is MNHEY and CDR2 SVGAGI. CDR3 DNA: TGTGCCAGCAGCCGCGGGTCCTACGAGCAGTACTTC. Its translation is CASSRGSYEQYF.

The chain carries TRBV7-3 and TRBJ2-2; D unresolved. The CDR3 contains 13 residues. V shed 3 bases and J shed 5 bases, with 7 bases lying between them. Germline V gene sequence: CDR1 SGHTA, CDR2 FQGTGA. Here the CDR3 DNA reads TGTGCCAGCAGCTTCCTCCGGACCGGGGAGCTGTTTTTT. This gives the protein CASSFLRTGELFF.

This rearrangement joins TRBV25-1 to TRBJ2-7; 7 bases are shared with TRBD1. The trim removed 4 bases at V and 0 bases at J, leaving 9 bases unmatched. The length of the CDR3 is 16 residues. CDR1 is MGHDK, CDR2 SYGVNS, per germline. The CDR3 region is CASSGTRTGSSYEQYF. In DNA form, the CDR3 reads TGTGCCAGCAGTGGGACACGGACAGGTAGCTCCTACGAGCAGTACTTC.

J is TRBJ1-1 and V is TRBV6-1; unclear D gene. Germline CDR1 reads MNHNS; CDR2 reads SASEGT. The V end lost 7 bases, the J end lost 0 bases, and 6 bases lay between the germline ends. This CDR3 region has 12 residues. The DNA for the CDR3 is TGTGCCAGCATTCGTATGAACACTGAAGCTTTCTTT. Its protein product is CASIRMNTEAFF.

V usage is TRBV15 and J usage is TRBJ2-1; TRBD2 aligns across 7 bases. After removal of 5 bases from V and 7 bases from J, the junction contained 11 bases not matched to a gene. Germline CDR1 is LNHNV and CDR2 is YYDKDF (reference sequence). This CDR3 spans 15 amino acids. The CDR3 sequence is CATSGVGLGGNEQFF. In nucleotides, the CDR3 is TGTGCCACCAGCGGTGTCGGACTGGGGGGGAATGAGCAGTTCTTC.

This chain links TRBV7-2 with TRBJ2-2; D might be TRBD1 (6 bases). CDR3 length equals 17 residues. Germline CDR1 SGHTA, CDR2 FQGNSA. Trimming left V 1 base short and J 1 base short, with 13 bases between. This CDR3 is CASSLVSGTRNTGELFF. DNA for the CDR3: TGTGCCAGCAGCTTAGTGTCCGGGACACGGAACACCGGGGAGCTGTTTTTT.

The chain uses TRBV27 and TRBJ2-4, with 7 bases matching TRBD1. The V and J ends lost 2 bases and 2 bases, in that order; junction bases with no gene match: 6. Germline V gives CDR1 MNHEY, CDR2 SMNVEV (reference sequence). The CDR3 sequence is 16 residues long. Here the CDR3 reads CASSLRNRGTKNIQYF. The CDR3 DNA reads as TGTGCCAGCAGTTTAAGAAACAGGGGAACCAAAAACATTCAGTACTTC.

The chain carries TRBV4-1 and TRBJ2-2; 8 nucleotides line up with TRBD1. The CDR3 length is 13 residues. Germline loops: CDR1 MGHRA, CDR2 YSYEKL. Germline trimming cut 10 bases from V and 5 bases from J; bases unmatched to any gene: 6. The CDR3 bases are TGCGCCACCGGACAGGGACGGACCGGGGAGCTGTTTTTT. Translation: CATGQGRTGELFF.

V usage is TRBV6-1 and J usage is TRBJ2-5; 13 nucleotides agree with TRBD2. Unmatched junction bases numbered 0, after V lost 6 bases and J lost 5 bases. This CDR3 is 13 amino acids long. Germline V gene lookup returns CDR1 MNHNS and CDR2 SASEGT. The chain's CDR3 is CASRTSGGETQYF. In nucleotides, the CDR3 is TGTGCCAGCAGGACTAGCGGGGGGGAGACCCAGTACTTC.